This T cell receptor beta chain was profiled in a study of CXCR3-negative and CXCR3-positive naive CD8 T cells. CDR3 length: 17 amino acids. Through 5' RACE with UMI labels, the TRB cDNA libraries were prepared. TCRdb derives one entry per CDR3 protein from the 5' RACE reads, leaving out DNA. The repertoire table contains 100,000 to 150,000 distinct CDR3 sequences. Comment on this clonotype: Its antigen is not known.

General study points: Higher TRB CDR3 hydrophobicity marked CXCR3-positive naive cells relative to CXCR3-negative naive cells.

This receptor was taken from a human donor in good health. Some clones in this sample may be carry-over from other donors' samples. Input material: naive CXCR3+ CD8+ T cells from blood. As for subset: CD45RO-CCR7+CD27+CD95- naive CD8+ T cells expressing CXCR3 (TNR3+). The chain uses TRBV12-3 or TRBV12-4 and TRBJ2-3; TCRdb lists TRBD2, though no DNA is available to test this call. CDR3 residues: CASTYTPGAGGSDTQYF.